The clone carrying this T cell receptor beta chain was seen more than once but under ten times. Its antigen is not identified. The data were obtained in a study of response to subunit inactivated influenza vaccine. V trimming: 2 bases; J trimming: 7 bases; junction bases outside the gene matches: 8. There are 15 residues in the CDR3. Germline CDR1 MNHEY, CDR2 SVGEGT. MiXCR, run by TCRdb on the RT-PCR reads, gives a single entry per CDR3 protein. The table has around 750,000 distinct CDR3 sequences, 21% seen once. Study outcomes and limitations: After each seasonal influenza vaccination, few new T cells are recruited, the authors suggested.

The chain uses TRBV6-2 or TRBV6-3 and TRBJ1-5; TRBD1 matches 7 bases. The TCR originated in a man aged 45-60 years who received an inactivated influenza vaccine. The source was PBMCs from blood, collected more than 4 days after vaccination. CDR3 in amino acids: CASSYGGQRVQPQHF. The CDR3 region has the DNA TGTGCCAGCAGTTACGGGGGACAGAGGGTGCAGCCCCAGCATTTT.